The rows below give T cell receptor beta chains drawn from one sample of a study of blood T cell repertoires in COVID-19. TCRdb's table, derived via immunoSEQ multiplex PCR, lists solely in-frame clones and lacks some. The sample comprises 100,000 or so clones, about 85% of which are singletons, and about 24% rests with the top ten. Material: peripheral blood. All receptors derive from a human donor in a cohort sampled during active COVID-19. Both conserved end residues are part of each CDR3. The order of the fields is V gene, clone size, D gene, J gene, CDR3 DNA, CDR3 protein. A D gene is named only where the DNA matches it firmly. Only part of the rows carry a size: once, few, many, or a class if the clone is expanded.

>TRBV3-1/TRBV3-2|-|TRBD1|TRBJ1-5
TGTGCCAGCAGCAAAGAAGCCGGGACAGACAGCAATCAGCCCCAGCATTTT
CASSKEAGTDSNQPQHF
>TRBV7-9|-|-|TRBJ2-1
TGTGCCAGCAGCCTAAACACGGGTGAGCAGTTCTTC
CASSLNTGEQFF
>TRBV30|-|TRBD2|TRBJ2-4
TGTGCCTGGTCCGCAGGGACTAGCGGGAGTGCTGCCAAAAACATTCAGTACTTC
CAWSAGTSGSAAKNIQYF
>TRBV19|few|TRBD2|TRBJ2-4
TGTGCCAGTAGTAGGCAGGGACTAGGGAACATTCAGTACTTC
CASSRQGLGNIQYF
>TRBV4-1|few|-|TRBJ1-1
TGCGCCAGCAGCCAAGCCCGTCTTGAGGACACTGAAGCTTTCTTT
CASSQARLEDTEAFF
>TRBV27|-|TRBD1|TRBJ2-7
TGTGCCAGCAGTTCGGGACAGTTAACCTACGAGCAGTACTTC
CASSSGQLTYEQYF
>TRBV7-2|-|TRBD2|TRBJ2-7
TGTGCCAGCAGCCAACTAGCGGGACCCTACGAGCAGTACTTC
CASSQLAGPYEQYF
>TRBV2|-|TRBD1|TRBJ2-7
TGTGCCAGCAGGGGCCAGGACAGGGGATGGTACGAGCAGTACTTC
CASRGQDRGWYEQYF
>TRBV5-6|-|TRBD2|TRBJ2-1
TGTGCCAGCACCCGGACTAGCGGGAGGAACAATGAGCAGTTCTTC
CASTRTSGRNNEQFF
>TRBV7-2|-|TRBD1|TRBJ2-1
TGTGCCAGCACCCGGACAGGGCCCCACCCTGAGCAGTTCTTC
CASTRTGPHPEQFF
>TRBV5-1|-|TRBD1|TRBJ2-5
TGCGCCAGCAGGAATCTACCGGGACAGGAAGAGACCCAGTACTTC
CASRNLPGQEETQYF
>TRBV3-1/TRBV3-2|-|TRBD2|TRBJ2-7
TGTGCCAGCAGCCAAGATGGTGTTAGCGGGAGGAGTCAGTACTTC
CASSQDGVSGRSQYF
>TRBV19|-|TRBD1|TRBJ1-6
TGTGCCAGTACCCTCCGCGACAGGGATTCACCCCTCCACTTT
CASTLRDRDSPLHF
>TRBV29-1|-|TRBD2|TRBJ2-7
TGCAGCGCCCGGACTAGCGGCTACGAGCAGTACTTC
CSARTSGYEQYF
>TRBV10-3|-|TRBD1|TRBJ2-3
TGTGCCATTCACAGGGGATTGGAAGATACGCAGTATTTT
CAIHRGLEDTQYF
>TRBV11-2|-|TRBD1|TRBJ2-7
TGTGCCAGCAGGGCGATCCGGGACAGGGCATTCAACGAGCAGTACTTC
CASRAIRDRAFNEQYF
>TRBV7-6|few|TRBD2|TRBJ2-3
TGTGCCAGCAGCGTTAGACGAAGCGGGAGGGGTGGTACAGATACGCAGTATTTT
CASSVRRSGRGGTDTQYF
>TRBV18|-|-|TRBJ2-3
TGTGCCAGCTCACCGTCCAGGGGGGCAGATACGCAGTATTTT
CASSPSRGADTQYF
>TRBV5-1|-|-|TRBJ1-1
TGCGCCAGCAGTTCGGGGGGTGGACGGAACACTGAAGCTTTCTTT
CASSSGGGRNTEAFF
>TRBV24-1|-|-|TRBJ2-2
TGTGCCACCAGTGATTTGCGGGAAAACACCGGGGAGCTGTTTTTT
CATSDLRENTGELFF
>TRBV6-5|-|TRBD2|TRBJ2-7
TGTGCCAGCAGTTGGACTAGCGACCCCTACGAGCAGTACTTC
CASSWTSDPYEQYF
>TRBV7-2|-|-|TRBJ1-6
TGTGCCAGCAGCTCCACCCCGGGGTACTCACCCCTCCACTTT
CASSSTPGYSPLHF
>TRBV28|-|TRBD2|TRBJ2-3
TGTGCCAGCAGTCGCCCCTTAGCGGGAGGGTCGGGCACAGATACGCAGTATTTT
CASSRPLAGGSGTDTQYF
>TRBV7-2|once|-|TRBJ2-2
TGTGCCAGCAGCCTACTAAGCACCGGGGAGCTGTTTTTT
CASSLLSTGELFF
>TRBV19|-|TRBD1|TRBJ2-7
TGTGCCAGTAGTATAGTTCCCGGACAGGGGGCATACGAGCAGTACTTC
CASSIVPGQGAYEQYF
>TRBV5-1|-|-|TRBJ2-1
TGCGCCAGCAGCCCTGAAGGGGGTACCTACAATGAGCAGTTCTTC
CASSPEGGTYNEQFF
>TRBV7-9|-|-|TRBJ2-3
TGTGCCAGCAGCCCAGACCGGGAGTGGGCAGATACGCAGTATTTT
CASSPDREWADTQYF
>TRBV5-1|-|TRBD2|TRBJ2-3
TGCGCCAGCAGCACGGGACTAGCGGACACAGATACGCAGTATTTT
CASSTGLADTDTQYF
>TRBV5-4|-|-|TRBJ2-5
TGTGCCAGCAGCAGTACAGGGATAGAGACCCAGTACTTC
CASSSTGIETQYF
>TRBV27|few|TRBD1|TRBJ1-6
TGTGCCAGCAGACTTAAGACAGGGGCCGACTCACCCCTCCACTTT
CASRLKTGADSPLHF
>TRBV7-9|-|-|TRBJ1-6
TGTGCCAGCAGCTCGACCGGGACACTCAATTCACCCCTCCACTTT
CASSSTGTLNSPLHF
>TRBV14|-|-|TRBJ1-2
TGTGCCAGCAGCCAAGTGCCGGGGACATCTATGGGCTACACCTTC
CASSQVPGTSMGYTF
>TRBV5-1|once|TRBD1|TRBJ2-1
TGCGCCAGCAGCATCCGACAGGGGGAGGGCAATGAGCAGTTCTTC
CASSIRQGEGNEQFF
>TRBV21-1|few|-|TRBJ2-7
TGTGCCAGCAGCAAAGGATTAGAGGGAGAGTCCTACGAGCAGTACTTC
CASSKGLEGESYEQYF
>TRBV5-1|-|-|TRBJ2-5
TGCGCCAGCATCCCGCTTCTGGGGGGCCAAGAGACCCAGTACTTC
CASIPLLGGQETQYF
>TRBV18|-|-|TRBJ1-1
TGTGCCAGCTCAGGCCCGACGGCGGGAGGGACTGAAGCTTTCTTT
CASSGPTAGGTEAFF
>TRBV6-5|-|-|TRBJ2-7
TGTGCCAGCAGTTACTCCCCGGAGAAGTCCTACGAGCAGTACTTC
CASSYSPEKSYEQYF
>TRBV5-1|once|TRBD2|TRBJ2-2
TGCGCCAGCAGCGCAACCCCCAGCGGGGCTATCACCGGGGAGCTGTTTTTT
CASSATPSGAITGELFF
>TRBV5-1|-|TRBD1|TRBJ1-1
TGCGCCAGCAGCTTACAGGGGCGCACTGAAGCTTTCTTT
CASSLQGRTEAFF
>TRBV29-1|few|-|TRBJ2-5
TGCAGCGTTGAGGTTGGGAGGCGTGAAACCCAGTACTTC
CSVEVGRRETQYF
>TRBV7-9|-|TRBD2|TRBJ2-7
TGTGCCAGCAGCCCCCGGGGACTAGCGGGAAACGAGCAGTACTTC
CASSPRGLAGNEQYF
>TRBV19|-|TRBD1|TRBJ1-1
TGTGCCTCGGGGAAGGGAGCAGGGGGAGGCCCAAACACTGAAGCTTTCTTT
CASGKGAGGGPNTEAFF
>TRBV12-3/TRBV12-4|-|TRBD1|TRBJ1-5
TGTGCCAGCATGGACAGGGGTCCACCCCAGCATTTT
CASMDRGPPQHF
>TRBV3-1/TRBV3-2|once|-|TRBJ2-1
TGTGCCAGCAGCCAAGAGGAGTTTCAGTTCTTC
CASSQEEFQFF
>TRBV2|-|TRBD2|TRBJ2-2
TGTGCCAGCACTTCAAGCGGGAGGGCCATCGGGGAGCTGTTTTTT
CASTSSGRAIGELFF
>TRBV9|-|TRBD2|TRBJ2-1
TGTGCCAGCAGCGTCGGGGGGGCCTACAATGAGCAGTTCTTC
CASSVGGAYNEQFF
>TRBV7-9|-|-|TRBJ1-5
TGTGCCAGCAGCCCCGACTCCGGGACAACTTATAGCAATCAGCCCCAGCATTTT
CASSPDSGTTYSNQPQHF
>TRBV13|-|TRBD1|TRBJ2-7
TGTGCCAGCAGCAACGGACAGGGCGCCTACGAGCAGTACTTC
CASSNGQGAYEQYF
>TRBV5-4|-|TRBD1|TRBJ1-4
TGTGCCAGCAGCAGTACAGGGGCGCGGAATGAAAAACTGTTTTTT
CASSSTGARNEKLFF
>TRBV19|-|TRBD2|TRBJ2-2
TGTGCCAGTAGTATCTGGTTAGGCGGGAGTCGGGTCGGGGAGCTGTTTTTT
CASSIWLGGSRVGELFF
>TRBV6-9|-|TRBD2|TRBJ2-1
TGTGCCAGCAGCCCTCGGACTAGTAGGAGCAATGAGCAGTTCTTC
CASSPRTSRSNEQFF
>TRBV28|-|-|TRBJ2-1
TGTGCCAGCAGCTCCCTGGGGCCCGCCGTGTGGTTCTTC
CASSSLGPAVWFF
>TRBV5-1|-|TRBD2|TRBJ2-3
TGCGCCAGCAGCACGGGACTAGCGGGAGCGGCAGATACGCAGTATTTT
CASSTGLAGAADTQYF
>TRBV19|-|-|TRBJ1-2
TGTGCCAGTAGTATGCGGCGCAATGAAAACTATGGCTACACCTTC
CASSMRRNENYGYTF
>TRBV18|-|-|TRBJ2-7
TGTGCCAGCTCACCCGAGGCAGGGCTATCCTACGAGCAGTACTTC
CASSPEAGLSYEQYF
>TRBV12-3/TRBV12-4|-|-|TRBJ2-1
TGTGCCAGCAGGGACAGTTACAATGAGCAGTTCTTC
CASRDSYNEQFF
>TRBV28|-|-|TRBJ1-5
TGTGCCAGCAGCCTGGTGGAGGATCAGCCCCAGCATTTT
CASSLVEDQPQHF